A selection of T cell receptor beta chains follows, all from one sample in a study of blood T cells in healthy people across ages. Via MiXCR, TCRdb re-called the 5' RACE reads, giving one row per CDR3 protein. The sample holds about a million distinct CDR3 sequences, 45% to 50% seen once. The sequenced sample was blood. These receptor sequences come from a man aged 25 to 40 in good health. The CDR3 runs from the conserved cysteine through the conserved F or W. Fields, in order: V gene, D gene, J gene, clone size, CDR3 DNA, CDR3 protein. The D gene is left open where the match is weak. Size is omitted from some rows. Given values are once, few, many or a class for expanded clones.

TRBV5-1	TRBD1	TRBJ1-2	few	TGCGCCAGCAGCGAGGGACAGGGGTTCGGCTATGGCTACACCTTC	CASSEGQGFGYGYTF
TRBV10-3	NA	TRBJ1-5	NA	TGTGCCATCAGTGAGTCAGGGCAGGCCTCTAGCAATCAGCCCCAGCATTTT	CAISESGQASSNQPQHF
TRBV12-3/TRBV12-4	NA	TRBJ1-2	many	TGTGCCAGCAGGGGGCTTGCGTCCTATGGCTACACCTTC	CASRGLASYGYTF
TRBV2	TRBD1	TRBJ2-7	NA	TGTGCCAGCAGCGAGAGGGGACAGAGCGGATACGAGCAGTACTTC	CASSERGQSGYEQYF
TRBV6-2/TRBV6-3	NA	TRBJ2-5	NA	TGTGCCAGCAGTTACGGTCAGGGAGGTGGCGAGACCCAGTACTTC	CASSYGQGGGETQYF
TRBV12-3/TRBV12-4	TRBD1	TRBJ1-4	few	TGTGCCAGCAGTTTGGGGACAGCAGTGACTAATGAAAAACTGTTTTTT	CASSLGTAVTNEKLFF
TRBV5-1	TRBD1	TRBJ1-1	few	TGCGCCAGCAGCCCCGGGACAGGGTTTTCTGAAGCTTTCTTT	CASSPGTGFSEAFF
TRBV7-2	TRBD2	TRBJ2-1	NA	TGTGCCAGCAGCTTTCTCTCTCTAGCGGGGACCAATGAGCAGTTCTTC	CASSFLSLAGTNEQFF
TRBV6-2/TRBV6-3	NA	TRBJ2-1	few	TGTGCCAGCAGTAGAGCGGGGACAGTGGTCAATGAGCAGTTCTTC	CASSRAGTVVNEQFF
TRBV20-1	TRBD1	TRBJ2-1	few	TGCAGTGCTTTAGGGGACAGCTCCTACAATGAGCAGTTCTTC	CSALGDSSYNEQFF
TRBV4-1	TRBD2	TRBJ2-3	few	TGCGCCAGCAGCCACAGACTAGCGGGGGGTACAGATACGCAGTATTTT	CASSHRLAGGTDTQYF
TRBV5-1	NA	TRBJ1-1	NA	TGCGCCAGCAGCGTTTTCAGTCAGAACACTGAAGCTTTCTTT	CASSVFSQNTEAFF
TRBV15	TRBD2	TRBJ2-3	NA	TGTGCCACCAGCAGAGAGGGGGGGGTAGATACGCAGTATTTT	CATSREGGVDTQYF
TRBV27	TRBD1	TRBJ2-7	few	TGTGCCAGCAGTTCCTGGGACAGGGTTGGAGAGCAGTACTTC	CASSSWDRVGEQYF
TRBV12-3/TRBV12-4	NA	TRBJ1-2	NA	TGTGCCAGCAGTCCAATGGGTACAGTGACTAACTATGGCTACACCTTC	CASSPMGTVTNYGYTF
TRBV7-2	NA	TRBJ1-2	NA	TGTGCCAGCAGCTCGCCGGGACGCGACTTTGGCTACACCTTC	CASSSPGRDFGYTF
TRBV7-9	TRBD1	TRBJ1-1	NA	TGTGCCAGCAGTTTCCCAGGGGGGGAGTTGAACACTGAAGCTTTCTTT	CASSFPGGELNTEAFF
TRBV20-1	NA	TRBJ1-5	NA	TGCAGTGCTACTGCTCCCGAAGGCAATCAGCCCCAGCATTTT	CSATAPEGNQPQHF
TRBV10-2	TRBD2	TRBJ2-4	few	TGCGCCACCTCTAGCGGGGGGGGCGAAAGGGTAAACATTCAGTACTTC	CATSSGGGERVNIQYF
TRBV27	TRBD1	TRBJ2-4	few	TGTGCCAGCAGTTTATCAACAGGGGGCTGGGGCAAAAACATTCAGTACTTC	CASSLSTGGWGKNIQYF
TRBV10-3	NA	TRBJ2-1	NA	TGCGTCATCAACCCGCAACGGGGGTCGAGGTACAATGAGCAGTTCTTC	CVINPQRGSRYNEQFF
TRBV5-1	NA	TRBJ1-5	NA	TGCGCCAGCAGCGGGGGTGACACTAATCAGCCCCAGCATTTT	CASSGGDTNQPQHF
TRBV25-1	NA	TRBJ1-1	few	TGTGCCAGCCGCCGGGAGGGCGGGGCGACTGAAGCTTTCTTT	CASRREGGATEAFF
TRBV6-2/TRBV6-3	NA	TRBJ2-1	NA	TGTGCCAGCAGTTCCGCCAGGGTTAGTGAGCAGTTCTTC	CASSSARVSEQFF
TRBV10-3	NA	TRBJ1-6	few	TGTGCCACCACGGACGAGGGACGTAATTCACCCCTCCACTTT	CATTDEGRNSPLHF
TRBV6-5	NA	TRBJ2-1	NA	TGTGCCAGCAGTTACCGTGGGGTAACCTACAATGAGCAGTTCTTC	CASSYRGVTYNEQFF
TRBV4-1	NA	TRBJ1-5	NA	TGCGCCAGCAGCCAACTCCCTTATCAGCCCCAGCATTTT	CASSQLPYQPQHF
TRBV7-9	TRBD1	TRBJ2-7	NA	TGTGCCAGCAGCTTAATGGGGGACAGGGTCTACGAGCAGTACTTC	CASSLMGDRVYEQYF
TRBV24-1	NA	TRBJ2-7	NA	TGTGCCACCAGTGGAACCTTAGCCCACGAGCAGTACTTC	CATSGTLAHEQYF
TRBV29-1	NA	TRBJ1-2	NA	TGCAGCGTTGAGGGGTTAAGTAAGGGCTACACCTTC	CSVEGLSKGYTF
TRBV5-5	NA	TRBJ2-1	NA	TGTGCCAGCAGCGGGCGGAGTATGGGAGTTATGCAGGATGAGCAGTTCTTC	CASSGRSMGVMQDEQFF
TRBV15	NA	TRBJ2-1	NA	TGTGCCACCAGCAGCCCGGGACGGACCTACAATGAGCAGTTCTTC	CATSSPGRTYNEQFF
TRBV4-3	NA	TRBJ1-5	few	TGCGCCAGCAGCCAAGAAACAGGCCGGCAGCCCCAGCATTTT	CASSQETGRQPQHF
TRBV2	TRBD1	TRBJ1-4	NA	TGTGCCAGCAGGACGACCCGGGACAGGGTTTTGAATGAAAAACTGTTTTTT	CASRTTRDRVLNEKLFF
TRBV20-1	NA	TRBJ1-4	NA	TGCAGTGCTAGAGGGGAACAGCTACTAAATGAAAAACTGTTTTTT	CSARGEQLLNEKLFF
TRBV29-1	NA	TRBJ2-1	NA	TGCAGCGTTGGACGGGGGGCTGGAGACAATGAGCAGTTCTTC	CSVGRGAGDNEQFF
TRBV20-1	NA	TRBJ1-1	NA	TGCAGTGCTAGGCCAACTAGGGAAGCTTTCTTT	CSARPTREAFF
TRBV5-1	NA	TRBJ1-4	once	TGCGCCAGCAGCTTGGGAGGGGTGGAAGGTGAAAAACTGTTTTTT	CASSLGGVEGEKLFF
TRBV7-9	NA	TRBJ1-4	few	TGTGCCAGCAGCTTCGGACAGAATGAAAAACTGTTTTTT	CASSFGQNEKLFF
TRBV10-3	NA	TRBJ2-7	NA	TGTGCCATCAGTGGGGCCTCCCTCGGGTACGAGCAGTACTTC	CAISGASLGYEQYF
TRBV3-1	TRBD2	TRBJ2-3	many	TGTGCCAGCATCTCCCTAGCGGGGGGCACAGATACGCAGTATTTT	CASISLAGGTDTQYF
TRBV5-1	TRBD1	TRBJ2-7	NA	TGCGCCAGCAGCTCCAACGCAGGGGGCGTTGGGATCTACGAGCAGTACTTC	CASSSNAGGVGIYEQYF
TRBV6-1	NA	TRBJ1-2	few	TGTGCCAGCAGTGAAGCCCACGCAGGCGGTGTATATGGCTACACCTTC	CASSEAHAGGVYGYTF
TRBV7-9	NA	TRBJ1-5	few	TGTGCCAGCTCCGAGACGGGTCAGCCCCAGCATTTT	CASSETGQPQHF
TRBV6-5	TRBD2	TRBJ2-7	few	TGTGCCAGCAGTTATCGTCAGCGGGGCGGCTACGAGCAGTACTTC	CASSYRQRGGYEQYF
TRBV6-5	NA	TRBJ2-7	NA	TGTGCCAGCAGTTACGACCTACCGGGGCCAACCTACGAGCAGTACTTC	CASSYDLPGPTYEQYF
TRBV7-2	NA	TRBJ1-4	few	TGTGCCAGCAGCCCTATGGGGGGCGAAGAAAAACTGTTTTTT	CASSPMGGEEKLFF
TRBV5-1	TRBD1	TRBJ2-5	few	TGCGCCAGCAGCTCCGGGACAGGGAAGACCCAGTACTTC	CASSSGTGKTQYF
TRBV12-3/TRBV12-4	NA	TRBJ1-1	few	TGTGCCAGCAGTTTCGGACAAGGCGGGGCTTTCTTT	CASSFGQGGAFF
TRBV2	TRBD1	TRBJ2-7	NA	TGTGCCAGCAGAGGGACAGACCTCCCAATCTACGAGCAGTACTTC	CASRGTDLPIYEQYF
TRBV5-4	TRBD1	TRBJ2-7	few	TGTGCCAGCAGCCGGCGGACAGGGATTGGCGAGCAGTACTTC	CASSRRTGIGEQYF
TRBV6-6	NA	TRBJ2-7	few	TGTGCCAGCAGTTACGGGAGCTTCTACGAGCAGTACTTC	CASSYGSFYEQYF
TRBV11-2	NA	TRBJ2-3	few	TGTGCCAGCAGCCATAGCCCCACGAGCACAGATACGCAGTATTTT	CASSHSPTSTDTQYF
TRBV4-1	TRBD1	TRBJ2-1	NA	TGCGCCAGCAGCCAGAGGGACAGTTACGAGCAGTTCTTC	CASSQRDSYEQFF
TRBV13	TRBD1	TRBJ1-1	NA	TGTGCCAGCTGTGGACAGGGGGCAAATGAAGCTTTCTTT	CASCGQGANEAFF
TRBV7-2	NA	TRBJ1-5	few	TGTGCCAGCAGCTTTCGGGGAGGGGGTCAGCCCCAGCATTTT	CASSFRGGGQPQHF
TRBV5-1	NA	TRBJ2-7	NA	TGCGCCAGCAGCTTTGAGGATTCCTACGAGCAGTACTTC	CASSFEDSYEQYF
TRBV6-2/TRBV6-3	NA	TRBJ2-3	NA	TGTGCCAGCAGTCTCGACACAGCCACAGATACGCAGTATTTT	CASSLDTATDTQYF
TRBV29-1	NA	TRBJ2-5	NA	TGCAGCGTCAACTTACGGGGGACCTACCAAGAGACCCAGTACTTC	CSVNLRGTYQETQYF